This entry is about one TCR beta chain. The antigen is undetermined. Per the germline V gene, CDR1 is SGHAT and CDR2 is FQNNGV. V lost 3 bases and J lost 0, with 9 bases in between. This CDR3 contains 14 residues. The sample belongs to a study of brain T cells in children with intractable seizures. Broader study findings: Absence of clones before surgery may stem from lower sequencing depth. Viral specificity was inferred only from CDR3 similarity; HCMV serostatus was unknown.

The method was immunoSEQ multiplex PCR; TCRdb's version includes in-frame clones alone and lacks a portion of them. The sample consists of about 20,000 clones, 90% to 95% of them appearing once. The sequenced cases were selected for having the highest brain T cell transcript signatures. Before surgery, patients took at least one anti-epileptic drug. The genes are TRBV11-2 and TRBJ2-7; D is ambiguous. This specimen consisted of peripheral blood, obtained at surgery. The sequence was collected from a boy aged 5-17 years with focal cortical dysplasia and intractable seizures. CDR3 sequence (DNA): TGTGCCAGCAGCTTGGGCAGTAGCTCCTACGAGCAGTACTTC. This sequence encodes CASSLGSSSYEQYF.